This T cell receptor beta chain came from a study of T-cell memory formation after mild COVID-19. Study results and limitations: Researchers report contracting CD4+ clones mostly in CM and EM, with CD8+ clones in EMRA.

In regard to this clonotype: Its specificity is not known.

Germline-derived CDR1 and CDR2 are SQVTM and ANQGSEA. Trimming stripped 6 bases from V and 2 bases from J, with 12 bases between. This CDR3 has 13 amino acids. TCRdb ran MiXCR on the 5' RACE reads and lists one entry per CDR3 protein. Of 540,000 or so distinct CDR3 sequences in the sample, around 20% were seen once. The TCR sequence derives from an adult woman who had mild COVID-19 (a few samples of this study predate the infection). Cell type and time point are not known. This chain links TRBV29-1 with TRBJ2-3; D perhaps matches TRBD2 (6 bases). Sequencing was done on a sample of PBMCs or a T cell subset sorted from them (not recorded which). CDR3 coding DNA: TGCAGCGTGACTAGGCCTGACACAGATACGCAGTATTTT. Its protein product is CSVTRPDTDTQYF.